This T cell receptor beta chain is drawn from a study of cytomegalovirus exposure and HLA in healthy donors. This CDR3 is built from 17 residues. Looked up from germline, CDR1 is MNHEY and CDR2 is SMNVEV (reference sequence). V lost 3 bases to trimming and J lost 7 bases; unmatched junction nucleotides: 10. 13 Jbeta primers and 60 Vbeta primers were used for the PCR. Assay: immunoSEQ multiplex PCR; the TCRdb copy retains only in-frame clones and omits some. This table has around 100,000 clones, approximately 79% appearing once. The chain recombines TRBV27 with TRBJ1-6; 9 bases align to TRBD1. The clonotype originates from a woman in her thirties or forties in good health and CMV-seronegative. The sample taken for sequencing was PBMCs. CDR3 residues: CASSLPIPGQGNSPLHF. The CDR3 DNA is TGTGCCAGCAGTTTGCCAATTCCGGGACAGGGAAATTCACCCCTCCACTTT.